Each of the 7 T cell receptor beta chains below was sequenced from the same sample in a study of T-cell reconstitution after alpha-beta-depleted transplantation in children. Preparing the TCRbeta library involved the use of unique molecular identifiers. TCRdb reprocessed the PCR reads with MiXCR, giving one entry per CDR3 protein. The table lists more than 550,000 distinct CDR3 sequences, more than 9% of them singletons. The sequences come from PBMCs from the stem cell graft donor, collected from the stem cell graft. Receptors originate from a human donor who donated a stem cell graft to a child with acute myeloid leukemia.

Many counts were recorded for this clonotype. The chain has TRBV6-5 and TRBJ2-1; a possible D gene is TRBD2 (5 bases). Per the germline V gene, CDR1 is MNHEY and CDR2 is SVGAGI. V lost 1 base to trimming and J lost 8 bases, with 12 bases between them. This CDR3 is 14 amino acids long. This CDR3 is CASSYLMEDDEQFF. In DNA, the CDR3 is TGTGCCAGCAGTTACTTGATGGAGGACGATGAGCAGTTCTTC.

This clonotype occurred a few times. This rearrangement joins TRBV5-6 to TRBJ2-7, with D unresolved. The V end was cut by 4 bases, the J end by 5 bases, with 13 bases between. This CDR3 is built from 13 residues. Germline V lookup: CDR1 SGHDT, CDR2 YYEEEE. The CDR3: CASSTRLGHEQYF. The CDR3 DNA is TGTGCCAGCAGCACCCGACTCGGCCACGAGCAGTACTTC. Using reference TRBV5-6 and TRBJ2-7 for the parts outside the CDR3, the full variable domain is DAGVTQSPTHLIKTRGQQVTLRCSPKSGHDTVSWYQQALGQGPQFIFQYYEEEERQRGNFPDRFSGHQFPNYSSELNVNALLLGDSALYLCASSTRLGHEQYFGPGTRLTVT.

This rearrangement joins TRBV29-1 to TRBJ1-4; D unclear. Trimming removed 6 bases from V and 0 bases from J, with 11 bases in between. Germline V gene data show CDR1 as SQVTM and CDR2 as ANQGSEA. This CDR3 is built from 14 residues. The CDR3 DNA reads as TGCAGCGTCACCCGTGGGGCAACTAATGAAAAACTGTTTTTT. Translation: CSVTRGATNEKLFF.

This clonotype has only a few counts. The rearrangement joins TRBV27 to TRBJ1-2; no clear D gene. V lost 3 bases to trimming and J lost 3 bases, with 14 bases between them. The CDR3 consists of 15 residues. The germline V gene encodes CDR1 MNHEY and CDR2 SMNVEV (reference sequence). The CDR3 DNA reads TGTGCCAGCAGTTTGGAGTTCAGGTCCTACTATGGCTACACCTTC. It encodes CASSLEFRSYYGYTF.

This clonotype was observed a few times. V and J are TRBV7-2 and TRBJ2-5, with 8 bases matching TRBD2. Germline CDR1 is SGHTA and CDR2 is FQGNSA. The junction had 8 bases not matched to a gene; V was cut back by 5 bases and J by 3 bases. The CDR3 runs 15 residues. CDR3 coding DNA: TGTGCCAGCAGCGACCCCGGGACTAGTAAAGAGACCCAGTACTTC. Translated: CASSDPGTSKETQYF.

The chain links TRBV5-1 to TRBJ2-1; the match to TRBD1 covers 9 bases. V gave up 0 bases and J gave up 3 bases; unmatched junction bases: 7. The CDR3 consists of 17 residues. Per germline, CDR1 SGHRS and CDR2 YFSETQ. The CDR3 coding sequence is TGCGCCAGCAGCTTGGCCCGGCGGGACAGGGACTACAATGAGCAGTTCTTC. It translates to CASSLARRDRDYNEQFF.

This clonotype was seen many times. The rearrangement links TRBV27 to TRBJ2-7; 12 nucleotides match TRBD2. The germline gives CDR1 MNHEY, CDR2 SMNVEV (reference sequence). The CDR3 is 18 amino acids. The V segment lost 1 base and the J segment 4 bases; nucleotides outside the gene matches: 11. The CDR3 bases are TGTGCCAGCAGTTTATATGGGACTAGCGGGTCCTTTACTTACGAGCAGTACTTC. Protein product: CASSLYGTSGSFTYEQYF.